These T cell receptor beta chains were read from a single sample in a study of blood T cell repertoires in COVID-19. Profiling relied on immunoSEQ multiplex PCR, and the TCRdb table lists in-frame clones only, not all of them. This table has 180,000 or so clones, more than 75% appearing once. Input material: PBMCs or T cells enriched from blood (not recorded which). These receptors all stem from a human donor with acute COVID-19. The donor label of this sample is uncertain. CDR3s include the opening cysteine and the closing phenylalanine or tryptophan. Each record gives: clone size, J gene, V gene, D gene, CDR3 protein, CDR3 DNA. D genes are given only for firm matches. Clone size appears in some rows only: once, few, many, or a class for an expanded clone.

>once|TRBJ2-1|TRBV11-2|TRBD2
CASSLRRGGTPPEINEQFF
TGTGCCAGCAGCTTGCGACGGGGGGGGACACCTCCCGAGATTAATGAGCAGTTCTTC
>NA|TRBJ1-5|TRBV19|TRBD1
CASSIGPTGAPPPQHF
TGTGCCAGTAGTATTGGCCCCACAGGGGCCCCCCCGCCCCAGCATTTT
>NA|TRBJ2-2|TRBV7-2|TRBD1
CASSLSQGTTGELFF
TGTGCCAGCAGCCTCTCACAGGGGACCACCGGGGAGCTGTTTTTT
>NA|TRBJ2-1|TRBV2|NA
CASSLTQPVEFF
TGTGCCAGCAGTCTAACACAGCCTGTGGAGTTCTTC
>few|TRBJ1-2|TRBV4-2|TRBD1
CASSHATGTGDYGYTF
TGTGCCAGCAGCCATGCTACCGGGACAGGGGACTATGGCTACACCTTC
>NA|TRBJ1-2|TRBV5-1|NA
CASSFSGDGYTF
TGCGCCAGCAGCTTTTCAGGGGATGGCTACACCTTC
>NA|TRBJ2-7|TRBV4-3|NA
CASSQDLLSSYEQYF
TGCGCCAGCAGCCAAGATCTCTTGAGCTCCTACGAGCAGTACTTC
>NA|TRBJ2-7|TRBV2|NA
CASSEAQYSYEQYF
TGTGCCAGCAGTGAAGCGCAATACAGCTACGAGCAGTACTTC
>NA|TRBJ1-6|TRBV30|NA
CAWAGTHYSYNSPLHF
TGTGCCTGGGCCGGGACACATTACTCCTATAATTCACCCCTCCACTTT
>NA|TRBJ2-5|TRBV6-2/TRBV6-3|TRBD2
CASSTQGTSGETQYF
TGTGCCAGCAGTACCCAGGGGACTAGCGGAGAGACCCAGTACTTC
>NA|TRBJ2-5|TRBV5-1|NA
CASSLSRPGTQYF
TGCGCCAGCAGCTTGTCTAGGCCGGGGACCCAGTACTTC